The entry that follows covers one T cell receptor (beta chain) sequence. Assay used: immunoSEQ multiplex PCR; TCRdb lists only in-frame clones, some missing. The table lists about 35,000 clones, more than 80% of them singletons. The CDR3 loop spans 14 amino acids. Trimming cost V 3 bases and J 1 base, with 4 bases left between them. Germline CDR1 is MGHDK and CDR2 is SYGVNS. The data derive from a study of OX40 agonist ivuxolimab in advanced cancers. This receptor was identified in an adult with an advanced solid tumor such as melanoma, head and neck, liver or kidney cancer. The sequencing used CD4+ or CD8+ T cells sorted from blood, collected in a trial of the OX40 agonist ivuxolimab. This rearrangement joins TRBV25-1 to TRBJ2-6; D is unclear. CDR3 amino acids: CASSESSGANVLTF. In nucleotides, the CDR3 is TGTGCCAGCAGTGAGAGTTCTGGGGCCAACGTCCTGACTTTC.